The T cell receptor beta chain described here comes from a study of tumor-infiltrating lymphocytes in primary liver carcinoma. Comment on this clonotype: A much larger clone is a single base away; this may be a read error.

TCR beta cDNA came from about 0.55 ug total RNA, primed with a constant-region primer. Slightly modified ARM-PCR with three nested multiplex PCR rounds yielded TCR beta libraries. Two initial PCR rounds of 10 to 11 cycles each paired TRBV1-TRBV30 forward primers with a C-beta reverse primer. TCRdb passed the multiplex PCR reads through MiXCR, listing each CDR3 protein once. The sample consists of hundreds of thousands of distinct CDR3 sequences, about 50% of them appearing once. Blood RNA came from unsorted whole blood; germline DNA was also extracted. Every patient had chronic HBV infection and was treatment-naive. Germline V CDR1 and CDR2: MNHEY, SVGAGI. The CDR3 runs 13 residues. Trimming left V 6 bases short and J 2 bases short, with 10 bases between.

The source material was peripheral blood. This sequence originates from a woman younger than 45 with primary liver carcinoma and hepatitis B virus infection. The chain couples TRBV6-5 to TRBJ1-2; weak D call: TRBD1 (5 bases). The CDR3 here is CASRTWGNYGYTF. In DNA form, the CDR3 reads TGTGCCAGCAGGACATGGGGCAACTATGGCTACACCTTC.